These T cell receptor beta chains were read from a single sample in a study of CD8+CD57+ T cells in acquired aplastic anemia. From the reads, TCRdb called clonotypes with MiXCR, one entry per CDR3 protein. The table has some 410,000 distinct CDR3 sequences, just under 70% seen once; the top ten hold 4%. Sequenced: sorted CD4+, CD8+, or CD8+CD57+ T cells (not recorded which) from PBMCs. These receptor sequences come from a human donor in good health, serving as a control. CDR3s include the opening cysteine and the closing phenylalanine or tryptophan. A D gene is named only where the DNA matches it firmly. Part of the rows lack a size; the others show once, few, many or a class for expanded clones.

j_gene,abundance,d_gene,v_gene,CDR3aa,CDR3nt
TRBJ1-1,few,.,TRBV2,CASTSRGVTEAFF,TGTGCCAGCACTTCCAGGGGCGTCACTGAAGCTTTCTTT
TRBJ1-2,.,.,TRBV5-1,CASARDPADYGYTF,TGCGCCAGCGCCAGGGACCCGGCTGACTATGGCTACACCTTC
TRBJ2-3,once,.,TRBV5-4,CASSLAGKGGTDTQYF,TGTGCCAGCAGCTTAGCGGGGAAGGGGGGCACAGATACGCAGTATTTT
TRBJ2-5,.,.,TRBV7-2,CASSLVGSSPPFF,TGTGCCAGCAGCTTAGTTGGCAGTTCGCCGCCGTTCTTC
TRBJ1-1,.,.,TRBV6-5,CASSYSTETEAFF,TGTGCCAGCAGTTACTCGACAGAAACTGAAGCTTTCTTT
TRBJ1-3,many,.,TRBV5-4,CASSITGLVSGNTIYF,TGTGCCAGCAGCATAACGGGACTTGTCTCTGGAAACACCATATATTTT
TRBJ1-2,.,.,TRBV7-3,CASSLGVRTRCNYGYTF,TGTGCTAGCAGCTTAGGAGTCAGGACCAGGTGCAACTATGGCTACACCTTC
TRBJ2-2,many,TRBD1,TRBV7-7,CASSLTTGSGTGELFF,TGTGCTAGCAGCTTAACGACAGGGTCTGGCACCGGGGAGCTGTTTTTT
TRBJ1-5,.,.,TRBV24-1,CSTCRARTDQPQHF,TGCTCCACCTGTCGTGCTAGAACGGATCAGCCCCAGCATTTT
TRBJ2-2,.,.,TRBV7-3,CASRPRCNQETLFF,TGTGCCAGCAGGCCAAGGTGTAACCAAGAGACGCTGTTTTTT
TRBJ2-5,.,.,TRBV7-2,CASSVGDADTETQYF,TGTGCCAGCAGCGTAGGGGATGCGGATACAGAGACCCAGTACTTC
TRBJ1-4,.,.,TRBV7-8,CATSRAWAATNESLFF,TGTGCCACCAGCAGAGCCTGGGCCGCAACTAATGAAAGTCTGTTTTTT
TRBJ1-2,once,TRBD1,TRBV7-9,CASSLAGQQRGYTF,TGTGCCAGCAGCTTAGCGGGACAGCAAAGGGGCTACACCTTC
TRBJ1-2,.,.,TRBV9,CASTEVTGHGYTF,TGTGCCAGCACCGAAGTAACGGGGCATGGCTACACCTTC
TRBJ2-5,many,TRBD2,TRBV19,CASSTGGHQETQYF,TGTGCCAGTAGTACGGGGGGGCATCAAGAGACCCAGTACTTC
TRBJ2-3,.,TRBD2,TRBV2,CASSDLRGGRDTQYF,TGTGCCAGCAGTGATTTGCGGGGGGGCCGAGATACGCAGTATTTT
TRBJ1-5,.,.,TRBV6-2/TRBV6-3,CASRPGGGSNQPQHF,TGTGCCAGCAGGCCAGGCGGGGGTAGCAATCAGCCCCAGCATTTT
TRBJ1-2,.,.,TRBV12-3/TRBV12-4,CASSRTGLFLGYTF,TGTGCCAGCAGCCGAACGGGACTTTTTTTAGGCTACACCTTC
TRBJ1-4,.,.,TRBV9,CASSVGGNEKLVF,TGTGCCAGCAGCGTAGGTGGGAATGAAAAACTGGTTTTT
TRBJ2-7,few,.,TRBV5-1,CASSLLQAYEQYF,TGTGCCAGCAGCTTGCTGCAGGCCTACGAGCAGTACTTC
TRBJ1-3,.,TRBD1,TRBV6-1,CASSLDRGISGNTMYF,TGTGCCAGCAGCCTGGACAGGGGAATCTCTGGAAACACCATGTATTTT
TRBJ2-2,many,TRBD2,TRBV5-1,CASSFPPGLAGGIWTGELFF,TGCGCCAGCAGCTTCCCTCCGGGACTAGCGGGGGGGATCTGGACCGGGGAGCTGTTTTTT
TRBJ2-3,.,TRBD2,TRBV15,CATSRELAGGGGDTQYF,TGTGCCACCAGCAGAGAACTAGCGGGGGGGGGGGGGGATACGCAGTATTTT
TRBJ2-7,.,TRBD2,TRBV9,CASTSGLAGKSLQYF,TGTGCCAGCACCTCAGGGCTAGCGGGAAAATCCCTGCAGTACTTC
TRBJ2-7,.,.,TRBV10-2,CASSTRDIYEQYF,TGCGCCAGTTCGACGAGGGATATTTACGAGCAGTACTTC
TRBJ2-2,.,.,TRBV5-8,CASSFRPAGGELFF,TGTGCCAGCAGCTTTAGACCCGCGGGGGGGGAGCTGTTTTTT
TRBJ1-6,.,.,TRBV9,CASSRQGGNETLHF,TGTGCCAGCAGCCGACAAGGGGGGAATGAAACACTGCACTTT
TRBJ2-7,.,.,TRBV12-3/TRBV12-4,CASRPMDRAYEQYF,TGTGCCAGCAGGCCAATGGACCGTGCCTACGAGCAGTACTTC
TRBJ2-2,.,.,TRBV5-1,CASSIPSGTGELFF,TGTGCCAGTAGTATCCCCAGCGGCACAGGGGAGCTGTTTTTT
TRBJ2-5,many,TRBD2,TRBV7-9,CASSPNTFSGGKQETQYF,TGTGCCAGCAGCCCAAATACCTTTAGCGGGGGGAAACAAGAGACCCAGTACTTC
TRBJ2-6,.,TRBD2,TRBV2,CASSGAGAISHTF,TGTGCCAGCAGTGGAGCGGGGGCCATTAGCCACACCTTC
TRBJ1-2,many,.,TRBV3-2,CASSQVVAGGYGYTF,TGTGCCAGCAGCCAAGTGGTTGCGGGTGGGTATGGCTACACCTTC
TRBJ1-4,.,.,TRBV7-6,CASSLSVFGEKLFF,TGTGCCAGCAGCTTGTCAGTATTCGGTGAAAAACTGTTTTTT
TRBJ2-7,many,TRBD2,TRBV20-1,CSARGAGGLHHEQYF,TGCAGTGCTAGAGGTGCGGGAGGACTCCATCACGAGCAGTACTTC
TRBJ2-7,.,.,TRBV12-3/TRBV12-4,CASSFVVLEQYF,TGTGCCAGCAGTTTCGTAGTTTTAGAGCAGTACTTC
TRBJ2-5,.,.,TRBV20-1,CSAGESLFRETQYF,TGCAGTGCCGGGGAGTCACTGTTTCGGGAGACCCAGTACTTC
TRBJ1-4,.,TRBD1,TRBV12-5,CAGHRTGDEKLFF,TGTGCCGGTCACAGAACAGGGGATGAAAAACTGTTTTTT
TRBJ2-6,.,.,TRBV9,CASSQSTAGANVLTF,TGTGCCAGCAGCCAAAGTACAGCTGGCGCCAATGTGCTGACTTTC
TRBJ2-7,many,.,TRBV20-1,CSAGGVYEQYF,TGCAGTGCCGGAGGGGTCTACGAGCAGTACTTC
TRBJ2-3,.,.,TRBV12-3/TRBV12-4,CASSIEMGLPQYF,TGTGCCAGCAGTATCGAGATGGGGTTGCCGCAGTATTTT
TRBJ2-7,.,.,TRBV7-2,CASSQDRLCGSYEQYF,TGTGCCAGCAGCCAAGACCGCCTCTGCGGTTCCTACGAGCAGTACTTC
TRBJ2-3,many,.,TRBV9,CASSGNNRSSTDTQYF,TGTGCCAGCAGCGGTAATAACAGGTCAAGCACAGATACGCAGTATTTT
TRBJ1-6,once,.,TRBV6-1,CASSPKAAYNSPLPF,TGTGCCAGCAGTCCTAAGGCGGCCTATAATTCTCCCCTCCCCTTT
TRBJ1-5,.,.,TRBV19,CASSPRTGINQPQHF,TGTGCCAGTAGTCCCCGGACGGGGATTAATCAGCCCCAGCATTTT
TRBJ1-5,.,.,TRBV7-2,CASSVGLTQTQHF,TGTGCCAGCAGCGTTGGACTAACTCAGACCCAGCACTTC
TRBJ1-6,.,.,TRBV15,CATSRETRRGSPLHF,TGTGCCACCAGCAGAGAGACAAGGAGGGGGTCACCCCTCCACTTT
TRBJ1-5,.,TRBD1,TRBV7-9,CASSIGTGADQPQHF,TGTGCCAGCAGCATTGGGACAGGAGCAGATCAGCCCCAGCATTTT
TRBJ1-2,.,TRBD1,TRBV5-1,CASLRDRGDYGYTF,TGTGCCAGCCTCAGGGACAGGGGGGACTATGGCTACACCTTC
TRBJ2-7,.,.,TRBV20-1,CSASRGQNTEQYF,TGCAGTGCTAGCCGGGGGCAGAACACGGAGCAGTACTTC